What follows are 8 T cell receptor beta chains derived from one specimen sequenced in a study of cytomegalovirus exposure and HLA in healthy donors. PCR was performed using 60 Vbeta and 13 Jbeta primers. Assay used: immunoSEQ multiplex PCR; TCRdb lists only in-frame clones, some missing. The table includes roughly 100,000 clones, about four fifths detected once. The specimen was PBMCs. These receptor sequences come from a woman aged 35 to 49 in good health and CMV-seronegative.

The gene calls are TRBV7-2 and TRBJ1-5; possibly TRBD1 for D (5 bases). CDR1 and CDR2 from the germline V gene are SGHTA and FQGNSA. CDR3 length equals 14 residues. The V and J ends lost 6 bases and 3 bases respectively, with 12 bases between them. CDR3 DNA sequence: TGTGCCAGCAGTTTTCGACAGACCAATCAGCCCCAGCATTTT. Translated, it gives CASSFRQTNQPQHF.

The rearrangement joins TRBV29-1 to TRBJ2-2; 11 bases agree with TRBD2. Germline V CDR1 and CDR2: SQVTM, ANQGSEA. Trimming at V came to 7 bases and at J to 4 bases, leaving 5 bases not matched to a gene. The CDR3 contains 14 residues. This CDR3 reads CSAAGTSGTGELFF. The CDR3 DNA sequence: TGCAGCGCGGCCGGGACTAGCGGCACCGGGGAGCTGTTTTTT.

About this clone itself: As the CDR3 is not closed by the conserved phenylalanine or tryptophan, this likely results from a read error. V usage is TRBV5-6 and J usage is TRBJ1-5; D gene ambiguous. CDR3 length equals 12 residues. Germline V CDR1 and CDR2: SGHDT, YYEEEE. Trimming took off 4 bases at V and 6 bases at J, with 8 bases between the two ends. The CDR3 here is CASSRVGQPQHV. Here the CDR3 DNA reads TGTGCCAGCAGCCGGGTAGGTCAGCCCCAGCATGTT.

The CDR3 nucleotides read TGTGCCATCAGTGAGGACAGGGAGACTGAAGCTTTCTTT. Encoded protein: CAISEDRETEAFF. V gene TRBV10-3 combines with J gene TRBJ1-1; TRBD1 agrees at 7 bases. Germline CDR1 reads ENHRY; CDR2 reads SYGVKD. The CDR3 has 13 amino acids. With V trimmed by 2 bases and J by 5 bases, 2 bases remained unmatched.

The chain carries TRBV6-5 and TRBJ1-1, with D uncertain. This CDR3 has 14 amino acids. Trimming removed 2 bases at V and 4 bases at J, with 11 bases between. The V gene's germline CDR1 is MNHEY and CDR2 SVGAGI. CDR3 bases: TGTGCCAGCAGTTACGAGACGGGGAGCACTGAAGCTTTCTTT. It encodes CASSYETGSTEAFF.

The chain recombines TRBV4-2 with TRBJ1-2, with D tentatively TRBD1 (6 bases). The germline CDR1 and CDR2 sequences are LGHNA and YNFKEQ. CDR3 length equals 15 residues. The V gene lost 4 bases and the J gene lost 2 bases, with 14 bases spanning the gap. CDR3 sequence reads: CASSLMQDSNYGYTF. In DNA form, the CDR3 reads TGTGCCAGCAGCCTCATGCAGGACAGCAACTATGGCTACACCTTC.

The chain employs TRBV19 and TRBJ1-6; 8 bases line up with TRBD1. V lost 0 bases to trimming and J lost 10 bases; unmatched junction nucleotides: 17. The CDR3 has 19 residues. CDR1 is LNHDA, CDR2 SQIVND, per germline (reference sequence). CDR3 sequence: CASSIDLRQGRIIQSPLHF. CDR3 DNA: TGTGCCAGTAGTATAGATCTTCGACAGGGGAGGATAATTCAGTCACCCCTCCACTTT.

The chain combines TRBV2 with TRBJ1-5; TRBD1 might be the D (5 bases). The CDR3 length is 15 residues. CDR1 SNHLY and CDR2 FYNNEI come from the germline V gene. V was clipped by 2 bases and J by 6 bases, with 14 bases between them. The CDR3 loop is CASSESGLRGQPQHF. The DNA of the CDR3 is TGTGCCAGCAGTGAATCTGGGTTAAGGGGTCAGCCCCAGCATTTT. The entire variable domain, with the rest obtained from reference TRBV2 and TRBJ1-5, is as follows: EPEVTQTPSHQVTQMGQEVILRCVPISNHLYFYWYRQILGQKVEFLVSFYNNEISEKSEIFDDQFSVERPDGSNFTLKIRSTKLEDSAMYFCASSESGLRGQPQHFGDGTRLSIL.